This T cell receptor (beta chain) was recorded in a study of technical replicates of blood from a handful of donors. The CDR3 totals 13 residues. V dropped 1 base and J dropped 15; count of bases not matched to a gene: 7. Germline values: CDR1 LNHDA, CDR2 SQIVND (reference sequence). Libraries were prepared by immunoSEQ multiplex PCR; TCRdb keeps only in-frame clonotypes and omits some of them. The sample contains tens of thousands of clones, 90% of which appear only once. The sequencing sample was made of PBMCs. The chain employs TRBV19 and TRBJ2-1, with TRBD2 matching 9 bases. This receptor was taken from a human donor in good health. Some clones in this sample may be carry-over from other donors' samples. CDR3 sequence: CASSIVAGDSRFF. The DNA for the CDR3 is TGTGCCAGTAGTATAGTAGCGGGAGACAGTCGGTTCTTC. The whole variable domain, remainder taken from reference TRBV19 and TRBJ2-1, is DGGITQSPKYLFRKEGQNVTLSCEQNLNHDAMYWYRQDPGQGLRLIYYSQIVNDFQKGDIAEGYSVSREKKESFPLTVTSAQKNPTAFYLCASSIVAGDSRFFGPGTRLTVL.